The 16 T cell receptor beta chains below come from one sample, sequenced in a study of PD-1 blockade in classical Hodgkin lymphoma. All patients relapsed after autologous stem cell transplantation, and brentuximab vedotin exposure varied. Sequencing was performed with immunoSEQ multiplex PCR; in TCRdb, only in-frame clones are kept and a portion is missing. Of roughly 150,000 clones detected, about 81% appear once; the ten largest clones hold roughly 9.2%. Sequencing used peripheral blood mononuclear cells (PBMCs), obtained before the second cycle of nivolumab. Source of these receptors: a human donor with classical Hodgkin lymphoma.

The chain combines TRBV7-3 with TRBJ2-5; TRBD1 is a possible D gene (6 bases). This CDR3 has 13 residues. Germline V CDR1 and CDR2: SGHTA, FQGTGA. The V gene lost 4 bases and the J gene lost 2 bases, with 8 bases spanning the gap. CDR3 bases: TGTGCCAGCAGCTCACAGGGTCAAGAGACCCAGTACTTC. Translated: CASSSQGQETQYF. Complete variable domain (other parts from reference TRBV7-3 and TRBJ2-5): GAGVSQTPSNKVTEKGKYVELRCDPISGHTALYWYRQSLGQGPEFLIYFQGTGAADDSGLPNDRFFAVRPEGSVSTLKIQRTERGDSAVYLCASSSQGQETQYFGPGTRLLVL.

The rearrangement joins TRBV6-1 to TRBJ2-2; 8 bases match TRBD1. Germline trimming cut 4 bases from V and 6 bases from J; bases unmatched to any gene: 4. Germline-derived CDR1 and CDR2 are MNHNS and SASEGT. This CDR3 has 14 residues. CDR3 nucleotides: TGTGCCAGCAGTGGGACAGGGTGGGCCGGGGAGCTGTTTTTT. This translates into CASSGTGWAGELFF.

The V call is TRBV9, the J call TRBJ2-2, with D perhaps matching TRBD1 (6 bases). V was shortened by 4 bases and J by 6 bases, with 10 bases between the two germline ends. The CDR3 loop spans 13 amino acids. Germline V lookup: CDR1 SGDLS, CDR2 YYNGEE. The CDR3 DNA sequence: TGTGCCAGCAGCCTATGGGGGCCCGGGGAGCTGTTTTTT. It is translated as CASSLWGPGELFF. The full variable domain, completed using reference TRBV9 and TRBJ2-2, is DSGVTQTPKHLITATGQRVTLRCSPRSGDLSVYWYQQSLDQGLQFLIQYYNGEERAKGNILERFSAQQFPDLHSELNLSSLELGDSALYFCASSLWGPGELFFGEGSRLTVL.

This clone was observed a few times. The germline gene is not matched at one end of the junction; a read error may be the cause. This chain uses TRBV19 with TRBJ1-1; tentatively, D is TRBD1 (6 bases). The CDR3 covers 14 residues. Germline V gives CDR1 LNHDA, CDR2 SQIVND (reference sequence). The CDR3 loop is CASSLETGRTEAFF. The CDR3, as DNA: TGTGCCAGTAGTCTAGAAACAGGGAGGACTGAAGCTTTCTTT.

This chain links TRBV9 with TRBJ2-3; 8 bases are shared with TRBD2. This CDR3 spans 16 amino acids. Trimming removed 2 bases from V and 2 bases from J; junction bases left unmatched: 7. Germline CDR1 reads SGDLS; CDR2 reads YYNGEE. The CDR3 DNA reads TGTGCCAGCAGCGTCCAAACTAGCGGAAACACAGATACGCAGTATTTT. The encoded protein is CASSVQTSGNTDTQYF.

The chain links TRBV5-1 to TRBJ1-1; a possible D gene is TRBD1 (6 bases). Between the trimmed V and J ends, which lost 4 bases and 3 bases, there was a span of 13 bases. The CDR3 runs to 14 residues. Looked up from germline, CDR1 is SGHRS and CDR2 is YFSETQ. This CDR3 is CASSLQGPDTEAFF. For the CDR3, the DNA is TGCGCCAGCAGCCTACAGGGTCCTGACACTGAAGCTTTCTTT.

This chain uses TRBV19 with TRBJ2-1; D perhaps matches TRBD2 (6 bases). Trimming left V 7 bases short and J 8 bases short, with 21 bases between. CDR3 length: 15 residues. From germline, CDR1 is LNHDA and CDR2 SQIVND (reference sequence). The CDR3 region is CASTILMGTYHEQFF. CDR3 nucleotide sequence: TGTGCCAGTACCATCCTGATGGGGACTTACCATGAGCAGTTCTTC.

This chain uses TRBV19 with TRBJ2-3; 9 positions agree with TRBD1. The CDR3 has 15 residues. Germline V gene sequence: CDR1 LNHDA, CDR2 SQIVND (reference sequence). The V and J ends lost 6 bases and 4 bases, in that order; junction bases with no gene match: 8. The CDR3 spells CASRTPGQGPDTQYF. CDR3 coding DNA: TGTGCCAGTAGGACTCCGGGACAGGGCCCAGATACGCAGTATTTT.

The chain uses TRBV7-2 and TRBJ2-4; TRBD2 matches 12 bases. The V segment lost 7 bases and the J segment 1 base; nucleotides outside the gene matches: 8. Germline V CDR1 and CDR2: SGHTA, FQGNSA. The CDR3 sequence is 17 residues long. The chain's CDR3 is CASTPTSGSGAKNIQYF. DNA of the CDR3: TGTGCCAGCACCCCGACTAGCGGGAGTGGGGCCAAAAACATTCAGTACTTC.

This clone has a handful of counts. The V and J genes are TRBV6-5 and TRBJ2-7; D gene uncertain. Per the germline V gene, CDR1 is MNHEY and CDR2 is SVGAGI. The CDR3 length is 13 residues. Trimming removed 5 bases from V and 7 bases from J, with 15 bases in between. The CDR3 here is CASSLIILVEQYF. CDR3 in DNA: TGTGCCAGCAGTCTTATAATTCTCGTAGAGCAGTACTTC.

This rearrangement joins TRBV2 to TRBJ1-2; TRBD1 aligns across 8 bases. V lost 6 bases and J lost 4; bases outside the gene matches: 7. CDR1 and CDR2 from the germline V gene are SNHLY and FYNNEI. The CDR3 runs 14 residues. The CDR3 sequence is CASSPGGAPYGYTF. The CDR3 nucleotides are TGTGCCAGCAGCCCAGGGGGCGCTCCCTATGGCTACACCTTC.

V gene TRBV11-2 combines with J gene TRBJ1-4; 10 nucleotides agree with TRBD1. Germline trimming cut 6 bases from V and 6 bases from J; bases unmatched to any gene: 4. The CDR3 has 14 amino acids. Germline CDR1 is SGHAT and CDR2 is FQNNGV. The DNA of the CDR3 is TGTGCCAGCAGGTCGACAGGGGGCTATGAAAAACTGTTTTTT. Its translation is CASRSTGGYEKLFF.

The gene calls are TRBV29-1 and TRBJ2-3; D might be TRBD2 (6 bases). Germline CDR1 is SQVTM and CDR2 is ANQGSEA. CDR3 size: 16 residues. V lost 2 bases to trimming and J lost 0 bases, with 15 bases between them. DNA of the CDR3: TGCAGCGTTGAACCCTTCGGGGGTACTAGCACAGATACGCAGTATTTT. Translation: CSVEPFGGTSTDTQYF.

The chain joins TRBV19 to TRBJ2-7; TRBD1 aligns across 7 bases. Germline trimming cut 3 bases from V and 4 bases from J; bases unmatched to any gene: 6. The germline V gene has CDR1 LNHDA and CDR2 SQIVND (reference sequence). CDR3 length equals 14 residues. CDR3 residues: CASSIPGQSYEQYF. The CDR3 DNA follows: TGTGCCAGTAGTATCCCGGGACAGTCTTACGAGCAGTACTTC.

The chain is built from TRBV7-9 and TRBJ2-5; TRBD1 aligns across 8 bases. The junction had 3 bases not matched to a gene; V was cut back by 5 bases and J by 1 base. The CDR3 loop spans 14 amino acids. CDR1 is SEHNR, CDR2 FQNEAQ, per germline (reference sequence). The CDR3 loop is CASSRQGPQETQYF. The CDR3 nucleotides are TGTGCCAGCAGCCGACAGGGGCCCCAAGAGACCCAGTACTTC.

The chain employs TRBV4-1 and TRBJ2-5; 8 bases are shared with TRBD1. CDR1 and CDR2 from the germline V gene are MGHRA and YSYEKL. Losses at the gene ends were 7 bases for V and 5 bases for J; bases not matched to a gene: 12. CDR3 length equals 15 residues. CDR3 nucleotide sequence: TGCGCCAGCACACATCGGACAGGGAGAGGGGAGACCCAGTACTTC. It translates to CASTHRTGRGETQYF.